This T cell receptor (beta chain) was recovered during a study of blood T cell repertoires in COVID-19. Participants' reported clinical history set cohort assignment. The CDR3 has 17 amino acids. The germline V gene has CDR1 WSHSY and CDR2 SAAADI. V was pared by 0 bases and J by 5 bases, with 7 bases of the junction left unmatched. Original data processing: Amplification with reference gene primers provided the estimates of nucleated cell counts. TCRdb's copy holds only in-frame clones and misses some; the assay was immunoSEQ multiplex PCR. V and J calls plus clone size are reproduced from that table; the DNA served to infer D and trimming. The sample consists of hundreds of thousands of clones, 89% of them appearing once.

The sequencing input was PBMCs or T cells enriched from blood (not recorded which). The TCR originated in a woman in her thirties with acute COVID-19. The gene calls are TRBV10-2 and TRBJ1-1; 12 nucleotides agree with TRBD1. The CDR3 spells CASSESRDRGRRTEAFF. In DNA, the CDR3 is TGCGCCAGCAGTGAGTCGCGGGACAGGGGGCGAAGAACTGAAGCTTTCTTT.